Sequencing of this T cell receptor beta chain was carried out in a study of blood T cell repertoires in COVID-19. Clones were sequenced by immunoSEQ multiplex PCR, and TCRdb holds only the in-frame ones, with some missing. The table has about 120,000 clones, nearly 90% seen once. The material sequenced was peripheral blood. The TCR was taken from a woman aged 70-85 years who had recovered from COVID-19.

CDR3 protein: CASSPAGGQGETQYF. CDR3 nucleotide sequence: TGTGCCAGCTCACCAGCCGGAGGGCAGGGAGAGACCCAGTACTTC. V usage is TRBV18 and J usage is TRBJ2-5; possibly TRBD2 for D (6 bases). There are 15 residues in the CDR3. Trimming left V 2 bases short and J 4 bases short, with 14 bases between. The germline V gene encodes CDR1 KGHSH and CDR2 LQKENI.